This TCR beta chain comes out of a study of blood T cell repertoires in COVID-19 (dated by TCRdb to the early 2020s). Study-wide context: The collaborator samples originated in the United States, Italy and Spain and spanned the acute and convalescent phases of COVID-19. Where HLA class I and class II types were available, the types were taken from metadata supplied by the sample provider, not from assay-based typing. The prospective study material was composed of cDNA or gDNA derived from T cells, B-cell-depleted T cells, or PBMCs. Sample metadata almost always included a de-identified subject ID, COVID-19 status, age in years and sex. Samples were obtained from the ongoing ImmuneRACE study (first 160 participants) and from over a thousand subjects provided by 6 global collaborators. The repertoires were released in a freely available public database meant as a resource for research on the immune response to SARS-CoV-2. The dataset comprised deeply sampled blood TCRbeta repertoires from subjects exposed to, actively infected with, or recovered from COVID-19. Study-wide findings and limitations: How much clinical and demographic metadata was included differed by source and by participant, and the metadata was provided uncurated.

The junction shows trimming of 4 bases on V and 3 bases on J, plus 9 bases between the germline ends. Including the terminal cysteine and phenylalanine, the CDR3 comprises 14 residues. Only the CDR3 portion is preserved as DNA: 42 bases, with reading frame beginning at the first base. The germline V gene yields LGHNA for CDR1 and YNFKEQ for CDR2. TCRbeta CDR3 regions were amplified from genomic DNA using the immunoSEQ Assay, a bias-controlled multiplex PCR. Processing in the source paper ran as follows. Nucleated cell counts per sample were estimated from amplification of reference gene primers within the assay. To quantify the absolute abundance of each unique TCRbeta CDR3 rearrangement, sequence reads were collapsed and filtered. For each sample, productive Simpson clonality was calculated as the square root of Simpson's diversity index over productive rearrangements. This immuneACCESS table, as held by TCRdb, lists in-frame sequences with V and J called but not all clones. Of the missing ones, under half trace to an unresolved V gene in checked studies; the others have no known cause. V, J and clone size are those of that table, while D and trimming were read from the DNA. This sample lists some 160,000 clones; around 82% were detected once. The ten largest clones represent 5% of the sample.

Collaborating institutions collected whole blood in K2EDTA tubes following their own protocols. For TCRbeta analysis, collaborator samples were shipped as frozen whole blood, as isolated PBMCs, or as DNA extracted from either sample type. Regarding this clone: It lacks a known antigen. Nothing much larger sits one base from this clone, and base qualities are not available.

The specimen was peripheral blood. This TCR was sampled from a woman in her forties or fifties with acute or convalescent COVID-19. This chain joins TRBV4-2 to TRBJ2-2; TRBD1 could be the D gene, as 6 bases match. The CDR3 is CASSPQGYTGELFF. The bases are TGTGCCAGCAGCCCCCAGGGGTACACCGGGGAGCTGTTTTTT.